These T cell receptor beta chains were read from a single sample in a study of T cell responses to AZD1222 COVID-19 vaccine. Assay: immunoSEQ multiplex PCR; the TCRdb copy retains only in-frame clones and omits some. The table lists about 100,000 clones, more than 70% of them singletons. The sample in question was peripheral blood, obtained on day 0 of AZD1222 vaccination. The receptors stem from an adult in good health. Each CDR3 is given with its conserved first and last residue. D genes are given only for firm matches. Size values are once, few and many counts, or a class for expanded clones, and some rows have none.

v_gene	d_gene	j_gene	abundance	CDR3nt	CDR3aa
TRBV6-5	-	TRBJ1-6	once	TGTGCCAGCAGTTACGGTTCCTATAATTCACCCCTCCACTTT	CASSYGSYNSPLHF
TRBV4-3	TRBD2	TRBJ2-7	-	TGCGCCAGCAGCCAAGGACTGTCGGGGGGGGCGTACGAGCAGTACTTC	CASSQGLSGGAYEQYF
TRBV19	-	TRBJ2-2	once	TGTGCCAGTAGCCCTCATCAGCTCGGGGAGCTGTTTTTT	CASSPHQLGELFF
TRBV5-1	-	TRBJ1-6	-	TGCGCCAGCAGCTTGACAGGCCTTTCACCCCTCCACTTT	CASSLTGLSPLHF
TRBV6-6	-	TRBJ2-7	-	TGTGCCAGCAGTCAGACAGAACGTCAGTACTTC	CASSQTERQYF
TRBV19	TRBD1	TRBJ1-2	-	TGTGCCAGTAGTATATCGACAGGGACCAACTATGGCTACACCTTC	CASSISTGTNYGYTF
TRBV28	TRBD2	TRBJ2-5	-	TGTGCCAGCAGCTCGGGACTAGCTCAGGAGACCCAGTACTTC	CASSSGLAQETQYF
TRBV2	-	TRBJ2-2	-	TGTGCCAGATCCTTGACCTCCACCGGGGAGCTGTTTTTT	CARSLTSTGELFF
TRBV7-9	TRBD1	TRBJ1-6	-	TGTGCCAGCAGTTTCTCTCCCGGGACAGAGAATTCACCCCTCCACTTT	CASSFSPGTENSPLHF
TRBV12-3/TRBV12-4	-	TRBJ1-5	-	TGTGCCAGCAGTTTAGGTGGGGAGCAGCCCCAGCATTTT	CASSLGGEQPQHF
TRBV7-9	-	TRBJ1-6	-	TGTGCCAGCAGACCGGGACCGGTTAATTCACCCCTCCACTTT	CASRPGPVNSPLHF
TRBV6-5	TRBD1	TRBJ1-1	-	TGTGCCAGCAGGGGACAGGGGGCGAGTGCTGAAGCTTTCTTT	CASRGQGASAEAFF
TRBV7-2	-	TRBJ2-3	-	TGTGCCAGCAGGCCTCCAGAACTTAGCACAGATACGCAGTATTTT	CASRPPELSTDTQYF
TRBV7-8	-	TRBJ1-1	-	TGTGCCAGCAGCTCGACCACCCGGGCTGAAGCTTTCTTT	CASSSTTRAEAFF
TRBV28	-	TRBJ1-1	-	TGTGCCAGCAGTTTACTGAGGAACACTGAAGCTTTCTTT	CASSLLRNTEAFF
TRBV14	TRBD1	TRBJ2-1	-	TGTGCCAGCAGCCAAGTGGGACAGGGGCGGCATGAGCAGTTCTTC	CASSQVGQGRHEQFF
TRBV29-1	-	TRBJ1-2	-	TGCAGCGTTGACAGGGGCTGGAACTATGGCTACACCTTC	CSVDRGWNYGYTF
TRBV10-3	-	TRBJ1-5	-	TGTGCCATCAGTGAGTTGGCAGGGGTTCAGCCCCAGCATTTT	CAISELAGVQPQHF
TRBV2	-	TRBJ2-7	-	TGTGCCAGCAGGCTGGGGACCCTACAATACTTC	CASRLGTLQYF
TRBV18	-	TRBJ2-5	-	TGTGCCAGCTCAGGGGGATTACAAGAGACCCAGTACTTC	CASSGGLQETQYF
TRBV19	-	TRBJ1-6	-	TGTGCCAGTAGTCCCAGGACGGGAAATTCACCCCTCCACTTT	CASSPRTGNSPLHF
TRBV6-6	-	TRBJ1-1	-	TGTGCCGCGAGCGGTGAAGCTTTCTTT	CAASGEAFF
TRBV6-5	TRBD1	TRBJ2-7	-	TGTGCCAGCAGAGGGTACAGGGGGCAGCGGGAGCAGTACTTC	CASRGYRGQREQYF
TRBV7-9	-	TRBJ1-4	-	TGTGCCAGCAGTTTAGGATTGATTTGGGAGACAACTAATGAAAAACTGTTTTTT	CASSLGLIWETTNEKLFF
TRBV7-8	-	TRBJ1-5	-	TGTGCCAGCAGCTTAACCGTGACGCTCAATCAGCCCCAGCATTTT	CASSLTVTLNQPQHF
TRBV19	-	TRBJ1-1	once	TGTGCCAGCCGGGGGGGTGGTCCGGGGGCAGGTACTGAAGCTTTCTTT	CASRGGGPGAGTEAFF
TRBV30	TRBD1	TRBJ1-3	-	TGTGCCTGCTCCAGGGGGCTCGTAGCTGGAAACACCATATATTTT	CACSRGLVAGNTIYF
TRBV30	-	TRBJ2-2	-	TGTGCCTGGAGCAGGGGTTGGGGGGAGCTGTTTTTT	CAWSRGWGELFF
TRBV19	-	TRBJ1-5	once	TGTGCCAGTAGTTCTACAGGGCAGCCCCAGCATTTT	CASSSTGQPQHF
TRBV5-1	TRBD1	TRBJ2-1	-	TGCGCCAGCAGCTTGGGACAGGGGGCTTTCGAGCAGTTCTTC	CASSLGQGAFEQFF
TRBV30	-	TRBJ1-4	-	TGTGCCTGGAGTCCCTCCCTAGGGGAAAAACTGTTTTTT	CAWSPSLGEKLFF
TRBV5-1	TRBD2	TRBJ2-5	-	TGCGCCAGCAGCAAGGGCGAGGGTAGCGGGGTCCAAGAGACCCAGTACTTC	CASSKGEGSGVQETQYF
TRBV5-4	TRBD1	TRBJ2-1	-	TGTGCCAGCAGCCGAGCCGGGACAGGGGGCAATGAGCAGTTCTTC	CASSRAGTGGNEQFF
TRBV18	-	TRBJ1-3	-	TGTGCCAGCTCACCGGACGCAAGCAGCTCTGGAAACACCATATATTTT	CASSPDASSSGNTIYF
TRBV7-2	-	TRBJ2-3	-	TGTGCCAGCAGCCCCCCAAGGGCGGGGGCCCCAGATACGCAGTATTTT	CASSPPRAGAPDTQYF
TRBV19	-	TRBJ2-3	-	TGTGCCAGTAGTATCTGGGCAGGCGTTCCAGATACGCAGTATTTT	CASSIWAGVPDTQYF
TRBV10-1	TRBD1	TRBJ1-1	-	TGCGCCAGCAGTGAGTCGGGACAGGGGACTGAAGCTTTCTTT	CASSESGQGTEAFF
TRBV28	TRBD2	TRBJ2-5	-	TGTGCCAGCAGTTTAGGTTCGGGGGGATTGGAGACCCAGTACTTC	CASSLGSGGLETQYF
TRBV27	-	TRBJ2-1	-	TGTGCCAGCAGGCCTTCGTGGGGCACCTACAATGAGCAGTTCTTC	CASRPSWGTYNEQFF